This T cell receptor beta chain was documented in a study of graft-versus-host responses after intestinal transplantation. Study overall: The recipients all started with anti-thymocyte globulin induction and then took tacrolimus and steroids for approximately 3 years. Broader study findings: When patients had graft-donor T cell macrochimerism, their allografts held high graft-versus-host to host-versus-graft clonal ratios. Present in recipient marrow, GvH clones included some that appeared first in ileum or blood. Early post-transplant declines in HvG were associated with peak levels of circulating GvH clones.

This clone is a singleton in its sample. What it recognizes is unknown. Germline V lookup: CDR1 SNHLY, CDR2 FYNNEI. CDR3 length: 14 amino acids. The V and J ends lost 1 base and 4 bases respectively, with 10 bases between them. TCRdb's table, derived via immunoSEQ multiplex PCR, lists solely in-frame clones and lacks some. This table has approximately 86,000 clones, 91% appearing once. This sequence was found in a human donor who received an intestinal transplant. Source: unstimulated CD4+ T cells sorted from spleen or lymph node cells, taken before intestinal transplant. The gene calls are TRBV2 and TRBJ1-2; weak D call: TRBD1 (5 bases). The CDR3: CASSEGGASYGYTF. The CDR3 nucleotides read TGTGCCAGCAGTGAAGGGGGCGCGAGCTATGGCTACACCTTC.